This TCR beta chain was documented in a study of T cell repertoires in cytomegalovirus infection. Details on this clonotype: Antigen: not known.

Study observations and caveats: Across the ex vivo response, the dominant clonotypes were HLA-C-restricted CMV-specific TCR beta clonotypes.

Per the germline V gene, CDR1 is SGHDN and CDR2 is FVKESK. The CDR3 totals 17 residues. V gave up 4 bases and J gave up 6 bases; unmatched junction bases: 14. TCRdb processed the reads anew with MiXCR; each CDR3 protein has one entry. The sample has 150,000 to 200,000 distinct CDR3 sequences, roughly 27% seen once. The J gene is TRBJ2-3, the V gene TRBV14; TRBD2 matches at 9 bases. Sequencing was performed on PBMCs. The sequence was obtained from a human donor in good health (CMV status not recorded). Some clones in this sample may be carry-over from other donors' samples. Written as DNA, the CDR3 is TGTGCCAGCAGCCTGACCGGGACTAGCTGGCTCGGGGATACGCAGTATTTT. Its protein is CASSLTGTSWLGDTQYF.